This T cell receptor beta chain was recorded in a study of blood T cell repertoires in COVID-19 (dated by TCRdb to 2018 to 2020). Background for the entire study: Samples from collaborators originated in the United States, Italy and Spain and spanned both the acute and convalescent phases of COVID-19. The material from the prospective study consisted of cDNA or gDNA derived from T cells, B-cell-depleted T cells, or PBMCs. The dataset comprised deeply sampled blood TCRbeta repertoires from subjects exposed to, actively infected with, or recovered from COVID-19. The repertoires were made available in a free public database intended to serve as a resource for research on the immune response to SARS-CoV-2. Samples came from the ongoing ImmuneRACE study (first 160 participants) plus 1,254 subjects from 6 global collaborators. Sample metadata almost always included a de-identified subject ID, COVID-19 status, age in years and sex. HLA class I and class II types, where available, came from metadata supplied by the sample provider rather than from assay-based typing. Study-wide conclusions, independent of this receptor: The quantity of clinical and demographic metadata differed by source and by participant and was supplied without curation.

The CDR3 spans 13 residues, from the cysteine through the phenylalanine. Only the CDR3 region is kept as DNA, spanning 39 bases read in frame from base 1. V was cut back by 3 bases and J by 2 bases, leaving a gap of 7 bases between them. TCRbeta CDR3 regions were amplified from genomic DNA using the immunoSEQ Assay, a bias-controlled multiplex PCR. The study's own analysis went as follows. The number of nucleated cells in each sample was estimated from the amplification of reference gene primers within the assay. To quantify the absolute abundance of each unique TCRbeta CDR3 rearrangement, sequence reads were collapsed and filtered. For each sample, productive Simpson clonality was calculated by taking the square root of Simpson's diversity index across productive rearrangements. TCRdb mirrors the immuneACCESS table, restricted to in-frame sequences. Some clones are absent from its copies; in checked studies, under half trace to an unresolved V gene, and the reason for the others is unknown. V, J and clone size are those of that table, while D and trimming were read from the DNA. This sample comprises some 340,000 clones, 90% to 95% of them detected only once. 3.9% of the sample is taken by the ten largest.

This clone was counted a few times. Its antigen target is currently unknown. Base qualities are not at hand, and no much larger clone is one base apart. Participants in the prospective study were aged roughly 18 to 95 years, lived in under 30 United States geographic areas, and enrolled through a virtual design. In the prospective study, cohorts were assigned on the basis of participant-reported clinical history obtained from a screening survey and a study questionnaire. Exposed participants had been in contact, within 2 weeks of entering the study, with a person who had a PCR-confirmed or clinician-diagnosed case of COVID-19. In the prospective study, mobile phlebotomists collected whole blood, serum and a nasopharyngeal or oropharyngeal swab from each participant. Over a roughly 2-month period, participants in the prospective study had the option of providing additional blood draws and questionnaires. Prospective study blood samples were shipped either frozen or at room temperature before DNA extraction.

The rearrangement combines TRBV12-3 or TRBV12-4 with TRBJ1-1; the D gene is possibly TRBD1, with 5 bases matching. The source of this sequence is a woman under 40 who had been exposed to COVID-19. The sample comprised PBMCs or T cells enriched from blood (not recorded which). CDR3 reads: CASSFRVNTEAFF. DNA sequence: TGTGCCAGCAGTTTCAGGGTAAACACTGAAGCTTTCTTT.